These 7 T cell receptor beta chains were sequenced from one sample in a study of blood T cells in healthy people across ages. The second PCR ran roughly 6 to 11 cycles with a sample-barcoded 5' primer and J-beta primers. TCRdb re-analysed the 5' RACE reads in MiXCR, keeping a single row per CDR3 protein. This sample yields 1 million or so distinct CDR3 sequences, of which 40% to 55% are seen a single time; about 19% belongs to the top ten. Sequencing input: blood. These TCRs come from a woman aged 55 to 70 in good health.

The V and J genes are TRBV9 and TRBJ1-2; maybe TRBD1 (6 bases). V lost 4 bases, J lost 8 bases, and 18 bases lay in between. This CDR3 has 14 residues. CDR1 is SGDLS and CDR2 is YYNGEE in the germline V gene. The CDR3 nucleotides read TGTGCCAGCAGCCCCGCCCTTACAGGGTTGGGCTACACCTTC. Protein: CASSPALTGLGYTF.

The table lists this clonotype with many counts. The rearrangement uses TRBV3-1 and TRBJ2-7; D is uncertain. The CDR3 extends over 12 amino acids. The germline V gene encodes CDR1 LGHDT and CDR2 YNNKEL (reference sequence). Trimming removed 3 bases at V and 4 bases at J, with 7 bases between. The CDR3 coding sequence is TGTGCCAGCAGCCAGGACGAGTACGAGCAGTACTTC. Protein sequence: CASSQDEYEQYF.

The gene calls are TRBV2 and TRBJ2-1; D gene unclear. The CDR3 runs to 12 residues. Trimming took off 2 bases at V and 8 bases at J, with 7 bases between the two ends. Germline loops: CDR1 SNHLY, CDR2 FYNNEI. In nucleotides, the CDR3 is TGTGCCAGCAGTGAAAGCGACGATGAGCAGTTCTTC. This encodes CASSESDDEQFF.

This clonotype showed up many times. The gene calls are TRBV29-1 and TRBJ2-6; no clear D gene. Trimming cost V 5 bases and J 0 bases, with 8 bases left between them. This CDR3 region has 14 residues. Germline lookup yields CDR1 SQVTM and CDR2 ANQGSEA. CDR3 sequence reads: CSVSVPSGANVLTF. Written as DNA, the CDR3 is TGCAGCGTTTCCGTGCCCTCTGGGGCCAACGTCCTGACTTTC.

The chain joins TRBV29-1 to TRBJ2-3, with D uncertain. The V gene lost 6 bases and the J gene lost 0 bases, with 7 bases spanning the gap. CDR1 and CDR2 from the germline V gene are SQVTM and ANQGSEA. CDR3 length: 12 residues. The CDR3 spells CSVVRSTDTQYF. CDR3 nucleotides: TGCAGCGTAGTCCGTAGCACAGATACGCAGTATTTT.

The V call is TRBV20-1, the J call TRBJ2-7; TRBD1 agrees at 9 bases. Germline V lookup: CDR1 DFQATT, CDR2 SNEGSKA (reference sequence). The CDR3 spans 13 residues. V lost 6 bases, J lost 5 bases, and 8 bases stayed unmatched. The DNA of the CDR3 is TGCAGTGCACCAGGGACAGGGTGGGACGAGCAGTACTTC. Translating it yields CSAPGTGWDEQYF.

This clonotype showed up just a few times. The chain employs TRBV5-6 and TRBJ2-1, with 12 bases lining up with TRBD2. This CDR3 has 14 amino acids. V shed 4 bases and J 8 bases; nucleotides not matched to a gene: 4. From germline, CDR1 is SGHDT and CDR2 YYEEEE. The CDR3 DNA is TGTGCCAGCAGCCTAGCGGGAGGGGAGGATGAGCAGTTCTTC. Translation gives CASSLAGGEDEQFF.